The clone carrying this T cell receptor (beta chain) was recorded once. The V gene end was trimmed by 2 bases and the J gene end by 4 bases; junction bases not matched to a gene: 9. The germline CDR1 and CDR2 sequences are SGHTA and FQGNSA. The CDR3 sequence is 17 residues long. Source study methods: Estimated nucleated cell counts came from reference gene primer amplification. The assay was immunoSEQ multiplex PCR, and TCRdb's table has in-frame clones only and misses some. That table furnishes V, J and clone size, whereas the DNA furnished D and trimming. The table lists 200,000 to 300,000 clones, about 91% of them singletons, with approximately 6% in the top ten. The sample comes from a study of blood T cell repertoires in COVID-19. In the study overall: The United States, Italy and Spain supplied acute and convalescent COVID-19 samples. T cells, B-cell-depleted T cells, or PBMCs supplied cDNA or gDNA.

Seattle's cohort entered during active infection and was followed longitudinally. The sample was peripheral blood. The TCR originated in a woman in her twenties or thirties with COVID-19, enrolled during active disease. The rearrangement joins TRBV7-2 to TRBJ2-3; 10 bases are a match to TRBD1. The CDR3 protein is CASSLRVGTGAPDTQYF. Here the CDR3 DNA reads TGTGCCAGCAGCTTACGGGTCGGGACAGGGGCCCCAGATACGCAGTATTTT.